The entry below gives a single T cell receptor beta chain sequence along with its context. This entry is derived from a study of blood T cells in healthy people across ages. It was with a sample-barcoded 5' primer and a J-beta primer mix that a second PCR of about 6 to 12 cycles was run. Each sample provided no less than 2.5 million CDR3-containing paired-end reads. TCRdb called the 5' RACE reads again in MiXCR, with one record for every CDR3 protein. Of around 650,000 distinct CDR3 sequences listed, approximately 30% were seen once; the top ten hold approximately 15%. Peripheral blood was drawn, ten milliliters per donor. This TCR was sampled from a woman of 80 years or more in good health. Source material: blood.

The CDR3, as DNA: TGTGCCAGCAGCTCCCAGGGACTAGCGGGGGGGCGATACAATGAGCAGTTCTTC. Protein product: CASSSQGLAGGRYNEQFF. The chain is built from TRBV7-9 and TRBJ2-1; 16 bases agree with TRBD2. The CDR3 has 18 residues. Germline CDR1 SEHNR, CDR2 FQNEAQ (reference sequence). The V and J ends lost 4 bases and 4 bases, in that order; junction bases with no gene match: 7.